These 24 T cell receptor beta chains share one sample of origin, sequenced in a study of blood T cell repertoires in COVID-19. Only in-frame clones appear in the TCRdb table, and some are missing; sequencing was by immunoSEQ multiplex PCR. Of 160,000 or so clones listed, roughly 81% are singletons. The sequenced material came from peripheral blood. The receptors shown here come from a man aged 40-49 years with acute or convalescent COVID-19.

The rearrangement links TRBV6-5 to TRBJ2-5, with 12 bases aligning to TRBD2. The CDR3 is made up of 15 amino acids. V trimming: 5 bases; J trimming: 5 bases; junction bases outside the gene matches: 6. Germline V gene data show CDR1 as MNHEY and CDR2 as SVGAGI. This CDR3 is CASSKLAGGWETQYF. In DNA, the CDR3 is TGTGCCAGCAGTAAACTAGCGGGGGGTTGGGAGACCCAGTACTTC.

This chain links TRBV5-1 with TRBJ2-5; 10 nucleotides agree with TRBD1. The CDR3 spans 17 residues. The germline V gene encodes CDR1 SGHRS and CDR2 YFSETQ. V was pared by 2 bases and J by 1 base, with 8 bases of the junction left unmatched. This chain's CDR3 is CASSLGKGTGAQETQYF. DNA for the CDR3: TGCGCCAGCAGCTTAGGTAAAGGGACAGGGGCCCAAGAGACCCAGTACTTC.

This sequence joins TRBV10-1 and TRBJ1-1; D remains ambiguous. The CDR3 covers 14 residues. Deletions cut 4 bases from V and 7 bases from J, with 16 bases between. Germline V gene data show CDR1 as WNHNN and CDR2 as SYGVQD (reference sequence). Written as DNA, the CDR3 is TGCGCCAGCAGTGGGGCGGGTAAGGAGGGTGAAGCTTTCTTT. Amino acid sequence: CASSGAGKEGEAFF.

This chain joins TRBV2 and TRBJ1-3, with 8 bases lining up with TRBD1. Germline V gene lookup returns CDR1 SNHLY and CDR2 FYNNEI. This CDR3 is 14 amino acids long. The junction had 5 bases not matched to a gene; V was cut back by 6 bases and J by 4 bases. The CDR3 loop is CASSPTGVGNTIYF. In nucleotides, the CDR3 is TGTGCCAGCAGCCCGACAGGGGTCGGAAACACCATATATTTT. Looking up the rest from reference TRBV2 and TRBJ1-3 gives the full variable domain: EPEVTQTPSHQVTQMGQEVILRCVPISNHLYFYWYRQILGQKVEFLVSFYNNEISEKSEIFDDQFSVERPDGSNFTLKIRSTKLEDSAMYFCASSPTGVGNTIYFGEGSWLTVV.

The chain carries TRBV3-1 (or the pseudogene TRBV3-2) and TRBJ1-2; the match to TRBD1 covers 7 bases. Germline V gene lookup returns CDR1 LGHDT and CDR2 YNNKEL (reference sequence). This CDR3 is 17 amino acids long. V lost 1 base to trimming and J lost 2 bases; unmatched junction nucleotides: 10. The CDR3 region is CASSQGRVRGQNYGYTF. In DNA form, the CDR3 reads TGTGCCAGCAGCCAAGGGAGAGTGCGGGGACAGAACTATGGCTACACCTTC.

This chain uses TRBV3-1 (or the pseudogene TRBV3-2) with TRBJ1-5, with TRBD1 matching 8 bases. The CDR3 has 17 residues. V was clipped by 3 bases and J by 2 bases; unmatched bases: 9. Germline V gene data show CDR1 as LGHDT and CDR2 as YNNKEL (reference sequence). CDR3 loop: CASSQGLQGVGNQPQHF. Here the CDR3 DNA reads TGTGCCAGCAGCCAGGGGCTACAGGGGGTCGGCAATCAGCCCCAGCATTTT.

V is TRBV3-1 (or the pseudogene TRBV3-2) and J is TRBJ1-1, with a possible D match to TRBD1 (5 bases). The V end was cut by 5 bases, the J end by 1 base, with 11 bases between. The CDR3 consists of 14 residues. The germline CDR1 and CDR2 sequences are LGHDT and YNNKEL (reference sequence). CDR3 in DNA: TGTGCCAGCAGCGCCCAGGGAGGGAACACTGAAGCTTTCTTT. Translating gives CASSAQGGNTEAFF.

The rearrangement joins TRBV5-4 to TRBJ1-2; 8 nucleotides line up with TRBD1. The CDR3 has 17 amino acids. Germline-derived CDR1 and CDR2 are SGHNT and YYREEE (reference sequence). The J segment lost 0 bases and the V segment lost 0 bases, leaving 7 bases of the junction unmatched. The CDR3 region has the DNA TGTGCCAGCAGCTTGGTTGGGACAGGCACCACTAACTATGGCTACACCTTC. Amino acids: CASSLVGTGTTNYGYTF.

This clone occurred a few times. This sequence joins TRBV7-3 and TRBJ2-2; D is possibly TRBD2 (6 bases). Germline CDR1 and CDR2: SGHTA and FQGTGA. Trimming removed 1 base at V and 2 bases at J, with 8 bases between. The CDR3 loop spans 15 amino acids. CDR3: CASSLMGGNTGELFF. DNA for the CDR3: TGTGCCAGCAGCTTAATGGGGGGAAACACCGGGGAGCTGTTTTTT.

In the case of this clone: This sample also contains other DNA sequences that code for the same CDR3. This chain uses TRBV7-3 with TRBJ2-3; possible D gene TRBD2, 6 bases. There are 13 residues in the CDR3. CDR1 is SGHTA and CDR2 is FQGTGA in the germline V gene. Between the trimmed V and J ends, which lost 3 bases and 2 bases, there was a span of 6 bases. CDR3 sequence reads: CASSLDYTDTQYF. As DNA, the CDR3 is TGTGCCAGCAGCTTGGACTACACAGATACGCAGTATTTT.

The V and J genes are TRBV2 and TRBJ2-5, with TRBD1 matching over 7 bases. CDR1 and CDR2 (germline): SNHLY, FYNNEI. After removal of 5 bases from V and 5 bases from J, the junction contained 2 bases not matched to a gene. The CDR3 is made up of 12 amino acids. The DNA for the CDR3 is TGTGCCAGCAGTTTGGACAGGGAGACCCAGTACTTC. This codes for CASSLDRETQYF.

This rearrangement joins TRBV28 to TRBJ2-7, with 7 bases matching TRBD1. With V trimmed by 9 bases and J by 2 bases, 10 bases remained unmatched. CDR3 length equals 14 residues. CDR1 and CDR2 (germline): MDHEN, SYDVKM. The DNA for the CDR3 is TGTGCCAGTAAATCCGGGACAGAAGCCTACGAGCAGTACTTC. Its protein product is CASKSGTEAYEQYF.

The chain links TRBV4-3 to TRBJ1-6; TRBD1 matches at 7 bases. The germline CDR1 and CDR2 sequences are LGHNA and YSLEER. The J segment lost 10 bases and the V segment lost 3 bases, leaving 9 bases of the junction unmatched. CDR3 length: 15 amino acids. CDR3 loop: CASSQGRGLLSPLHF. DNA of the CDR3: TGCGCCAGCAGCCAGGGCAGGGGGTTGCTATCACCCCTCCACTTT.

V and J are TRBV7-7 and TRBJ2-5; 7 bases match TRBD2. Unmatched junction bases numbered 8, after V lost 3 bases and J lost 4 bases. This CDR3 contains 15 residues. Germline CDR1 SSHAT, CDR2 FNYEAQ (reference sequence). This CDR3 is CASSLSSGGGETQYF. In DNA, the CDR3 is TGTGCCAGCAGCTTGAGTTCTGGGGGGGGAGAGACCCAGTACTTC.

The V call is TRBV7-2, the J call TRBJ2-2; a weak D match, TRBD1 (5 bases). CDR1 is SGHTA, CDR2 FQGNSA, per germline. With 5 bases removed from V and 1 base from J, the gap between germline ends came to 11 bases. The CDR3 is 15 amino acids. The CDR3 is CASSEGHVNTGELFF. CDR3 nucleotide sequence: TGTGCCAGCAGCGAAGGACACGTGAACACCGGGGAGCTGTTTTTT.

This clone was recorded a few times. The CDR3, as DNA: TGTGCCATCACCCGGGAATTAAACACCGGGGAGCTGTTTTTT. Translation: CAITRELNTGELFF. The genes are TRBV10-3 and TRBJ2-2, with D perhaps matching TRBD2 (5 bases). Trimming took 7 bases from V and 2 from J, leaving 11 bases between them. This CDR3 contains 14 residues. CDR1 and CDR2 (germline): ENHRY, SYGVKD.

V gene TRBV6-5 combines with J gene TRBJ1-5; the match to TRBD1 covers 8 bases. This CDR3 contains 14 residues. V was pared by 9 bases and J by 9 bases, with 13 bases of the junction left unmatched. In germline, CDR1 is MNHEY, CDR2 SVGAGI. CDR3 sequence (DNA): TGTGCCAGTTACCTGACAGGGGAGGCTACGCCCCAGCATTTT. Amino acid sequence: CASYLTGEATPQHF.

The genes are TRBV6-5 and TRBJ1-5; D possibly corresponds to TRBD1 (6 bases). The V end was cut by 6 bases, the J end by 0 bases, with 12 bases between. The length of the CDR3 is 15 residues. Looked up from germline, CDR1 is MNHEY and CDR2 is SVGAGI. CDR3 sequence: CASSLNRDSNQPQHF. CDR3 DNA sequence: TGTGCCAGCAGCCTCAACAGGGATAGCAATCAGCCCCAGCATTTT.

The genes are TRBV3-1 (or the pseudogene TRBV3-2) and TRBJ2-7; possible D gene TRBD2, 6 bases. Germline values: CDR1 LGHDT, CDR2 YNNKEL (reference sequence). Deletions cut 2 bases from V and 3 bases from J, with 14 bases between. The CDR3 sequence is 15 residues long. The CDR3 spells CASSQSWSGDYEQYF. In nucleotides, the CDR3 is TGTGCCAGCAGCCAATCTTGGTCGGGGGACTACGAGCAGTACTTC.

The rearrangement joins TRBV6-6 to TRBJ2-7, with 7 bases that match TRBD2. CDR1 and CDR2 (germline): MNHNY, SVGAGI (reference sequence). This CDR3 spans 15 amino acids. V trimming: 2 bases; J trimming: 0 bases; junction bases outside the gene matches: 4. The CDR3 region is CASSYGRGGSYEQYF. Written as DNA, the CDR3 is TGTGCCAGCAGTTACGGCCGCGGGGGCTCCTACGAGCAGTACTTC.

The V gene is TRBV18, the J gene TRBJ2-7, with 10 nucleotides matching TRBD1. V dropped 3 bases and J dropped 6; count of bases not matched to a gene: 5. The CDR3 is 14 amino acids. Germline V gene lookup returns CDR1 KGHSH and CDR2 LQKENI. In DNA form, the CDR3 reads TGTGCCAGCTCACCGAGAGACAGGGGGCTCGAGCAGTACTTC. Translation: CASSPRDRGLEQYF.

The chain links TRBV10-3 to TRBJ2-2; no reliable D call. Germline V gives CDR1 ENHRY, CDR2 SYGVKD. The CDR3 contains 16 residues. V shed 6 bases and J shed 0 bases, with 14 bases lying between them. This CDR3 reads CAIRAGRVTNTGELFF. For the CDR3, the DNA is TGTGCCATCAGAGCTGGCCGGGTCACGAACACCGGGGAGCTGTTTTTT.

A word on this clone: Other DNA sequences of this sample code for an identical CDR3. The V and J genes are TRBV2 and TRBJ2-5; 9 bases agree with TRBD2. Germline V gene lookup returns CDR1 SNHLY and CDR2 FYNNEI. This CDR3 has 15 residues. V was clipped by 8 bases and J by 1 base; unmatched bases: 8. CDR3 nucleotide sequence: TGTGCCAGCGGGGGGCGGGGGGGCCGCCAAGAGACCCAGTACTTC. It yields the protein CASGGRGGRQETQYF.

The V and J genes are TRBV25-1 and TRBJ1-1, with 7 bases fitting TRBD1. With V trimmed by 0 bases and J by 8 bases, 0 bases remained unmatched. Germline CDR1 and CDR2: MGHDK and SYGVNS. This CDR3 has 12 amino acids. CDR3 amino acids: CASSEYRGEAFF. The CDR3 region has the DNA TGTGCCAGCAGTGAATACAGGGGGGAAGCTTTCTTT.